This TCR beta chain was sequenced in a study of cytomegalovirus exposure and HLA in healthy donors. Trimming removed 0 bases from V and 3 bases from J; junction bases left unmatched: 2. This CDR3 has 14 amino acids. Germline CDR1 and CDR2: SGHNT and YYREEE (reference sequence). The PCR made use of 60 Vbeta and 13 Jbeta primers. Generated by immunoSEQ multiplex PCR, the TCRdb table keeps only in-frame clones and is missing some. The profile shows about 130,000 clones, 75% to 85% of them singletons. General study points: Being productive about 90% or about 30% of the time was typical of most TCR beta V segments in an earlier analysis.

This clone was counted between two and nine times. Antigen specificity is unknown. The specimen was PBMCs. The clonotype comes from a middle-aged man in good health and CMV-seronegative. The chain has TRBV5-4 and TRBJ1-1; TRBD1 matches at 7 bases. The DNA of the CDR3 is TGTGCCAGCAGCTTGGCCGGGACAGACACTGAAGCTTTCTTT. This translates into CASSLAGTDTEAFF.